This T cell receptor (beta chain) originates from a study of T cells in Graves' hyperthyroidism and ophthalmopathy. The CDR3 length is 15 residues. V shed 4 bases and J shed 3 bases, with 10 bases lying between them. Germline V gene sequence: CDR1 MDHEN, CDR2 SYDVKM. TCR beta CDR3 sequences were amplified from RNA transcripts. First-round RT-PCR of the TCR CDR3 relied on the HTBI primer set. TCRdb analysed the multiplex PCR reads with MiXCR anew, one entry per CDR3 protein. Of about 510,000 distinct CDR3 sequences listed, around 15% were seen once; the top ten hold over 11%. This clonotype was seen ten or more times.

Specimen: blood. The clonotype was recovered from a woman in her thirties or forties with Graves' hyperthyroidism. V is TRBV28 and J is TRBJ2-6; no clear D gene. This chain's CDR3 is CASSSTRGGANVLTF. DNA for the CDR3: TGTGCCAGCAGTTCCACCCGAGGTGGGGCCAACGTCCTGACTTTC.